The next 7 T cell receptor beta chains were all read from a single sample in a study of CD8 T cells in Susac syndrome. A quantity of roughly 0.5 to 1 ug RNA underwent reverse transcription using random hexamers. TCRdb re-called the immunoSEQ multiplex PCR reads with MiXCR, one entry per CDR3 protein. Of approximately 120,000 distinct CDR3 sequences listed, just under 95% are singletons. Material: CD4+ T cells from PBMCs. All receptors come from a human donor in good health.

V gene TRBV4-2 combines with J gene TRBJ2-2; 8 nucleotides match TRBD2. The trim removed 0 bases at V and 7 bases at J, leaving 10 bases unmatched. The CDR3 spans 17 residues. Germline V gene data show CDR1 as LGHNA and CDR2 as YNFKEQ. In nucleotides, the CDR3 is TGTGCCAGCAGCCAAGAGGGGCGAGCGGGAGAATTCGGGGAGCTGTTTTTT. This translates into CASSQEGRAGEFGELFF.

This chain links TRBV19 with TRBJ2-7; D gene uncertain. V lost 3 bases, J lost 3 bases, and 15 bases lay in between. The CDR3 sequence is 15 residues long. Germline loops: CDR1 LNHDA, CDR2 SQIVND (reference sequence). CDR3 residues: CASSINPAKGYEQYF. The CDR3 nucleotides are TGTGCCAGTAGTATTAATCCAGCCAAGGGCTACGAGCAGTACTTC.

The chain carries TRBV11-2 and TRBJ2-7; D call uncertain. Germline CDR1 reads SGHAT; CDR2 reads FQNNGV. Trimming pared 5 bases from V and 1 base from J, leaving 15 bases between. This CDR3 comprises 15 residues. CDR3 residues: CASSPNKTWSYEQYF. CDR3 nucleotide sequence: TGTGCCAGCAGCCCAAACAAGACATGGTCCTACGAGCAGTACTTC.

In its sample, this clonotype was seen once. The chain links TRBV6-5 to TRBJ2-5; D is possibly TRBD2 (5 bases). This CDR3 is 15 amino acids long. V lost 7 bases to trimming and J lost 2 bases, with 17 bases between them. CDR1 is MNHEY and CDR2 is SVGAGI in the germline V gene. The DNA for the CDR3 is TGTGCCAGCAAATCGCATAGTCCGGGACAAGAGACCCAGTACTTC. Translating it yields CASKSHSPGQETQYF.

The CDR3 DNA reads TGTGCCAGCAGCCAACAAAGGAATCGGGACACTGAAGCTTTCTTT. Translated: CASSQQRNRDTEAFF. The chain couples TRBV2 to TRBJ1-1; D ambiguous. The germline V gene has CDR1 SNHLY and CDR2 FYNNEI. V dropped 6 bases and J dropped 3 bases, with 17 bases sitting between them. CDR3 length: 15 residues.

This rearrangement joins TRBV18 to TRBJ2-1; tentatively, D is TRBD2 (6 bases). Per the germline V gene, CDR1 is KGHSH and CDR2 is LQKENI. This CDR3 has 17 amino acids. The V end was cut by 1 base, the J end by 5 bases, with 18 bases between. This CDR3 reads CASSPRPSAGRDNEQFF. CDR3 sequence (DNA): TGTGCCAGCTCACCACGCCCTTCCGCGGGACGGGACAATGAGCAGTTCTTC.

The J gene is TRBJ2-5, the V gene TRBV20-1, with 7 bases aligning to TRBD1. The V gene end was trimmed by 6 bases and the J gene end by 2 bases; junction bases not matched to a gene: 9. Per the germline V gene, CDR1 is DFQATT and CDR2 is SNEGSKA (reference sequence). The CDR3 has 14 amino acids. The CDR3 loop is CSAIDRASQETQYF. The CDR3 nucleotides are TGCAGTGCAATCGACAGGGCGTCTCAAGAGACCCAGTACTTC.